Listed here are 3 T cell receptor beta chains from one sample, sequenced in a study of cytomegalovirus exposure and HLA in healthy donors (dated by TCRdb to about 2017). The library was generated by the immunoSEQ multiplex PCR assay. For the multiplex PCR, a mixture combining 60 forward primers for TCR Vbeta segments and 13 reverse primers for TCR Jbeta segments was used. Here the immuneACCESS table is served through TCRdb, limited to in-frame sequences with V and J called. Missing clones are a known gap in these copies; in checked studies unresolved V genes cover under half, and the rest lacks a known reason. Across this sample there are approximately 100,000 clones, with around three quarters seen only once. The ten largest clones represent under 5% of the sample. Sequencing input: PBMCs. These receptors all stem from a woman between 50 and 59 years old in good health and CMV-seropositive.

This clone has just a few counts. The V and J genes are TRBV10-2 and TRBJ2-7; 7 bases are a match to TRBD1. Germline-derived CDR1 and CDR2 are WSHSY and SAAADI. The CDR3 has 16 residues. The V gene end was trimmed by 2 bases and the J gene end by 0 bases; junction bases not matched to a gene: 7. The CDR3 loop reads CASSEPGQSSSYEQYF. CDR3 nucleotide sequence: TGCGCCAGCAGTGAGCCGGGACAGTCTAGCTCCTACGAGCAGTACTTC.

The rearrangement links TRBV27 to TRBJ2-3, with D possibly matching TRBD2 (5 bases). The V end was cut by 4 bases, the J end by 8 bases, with 10 bases between. The CDR3 has 12 residues. Germline V gives CDR1 MNHEY, CDR2 SMNVEV (reference sequence). The CDR3 sequence: CASSSGVGTQYF. The CDR3 DNA follows: TGTGCCAGCAGTTCCGGGGTTGGTACGCAGTATTTT.

The chain has TRBV30 and TRBJ2-7, with D possibly matching TRBD2 (6 bases). The length of the CDR3 is 15 residues. Trimming took off 4 bases at V and 3 bases at J, with 19 bases between the two ends. The germline CDR1 and CDR2 sequences are GTSNPN and SVGIG (reference sequence). CDR3 DNA: TGTGCCTGGAAACGGGGGACGGGACCCCTCTACGAGCAGTACTTC. This codes for CAWKRGTGPLYEQYF.